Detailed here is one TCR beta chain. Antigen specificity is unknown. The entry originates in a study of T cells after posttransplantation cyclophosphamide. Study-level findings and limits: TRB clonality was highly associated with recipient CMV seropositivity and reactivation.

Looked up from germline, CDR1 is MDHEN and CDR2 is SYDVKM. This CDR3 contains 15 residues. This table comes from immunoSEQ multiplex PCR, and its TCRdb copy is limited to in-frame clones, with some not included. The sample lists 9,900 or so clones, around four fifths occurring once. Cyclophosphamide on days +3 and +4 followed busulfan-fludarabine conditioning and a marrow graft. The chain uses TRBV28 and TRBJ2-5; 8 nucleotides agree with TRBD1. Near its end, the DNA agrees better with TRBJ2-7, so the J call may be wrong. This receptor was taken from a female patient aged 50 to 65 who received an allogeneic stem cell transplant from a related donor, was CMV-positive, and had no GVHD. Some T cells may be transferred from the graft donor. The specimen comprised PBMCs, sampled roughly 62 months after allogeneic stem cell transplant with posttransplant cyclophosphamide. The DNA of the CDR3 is TGTGCCAGCAGCCGTGCAGGGGGCGGTACCTACGAGCAGTACTTC. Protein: CASSRAGGGTYEQYF.